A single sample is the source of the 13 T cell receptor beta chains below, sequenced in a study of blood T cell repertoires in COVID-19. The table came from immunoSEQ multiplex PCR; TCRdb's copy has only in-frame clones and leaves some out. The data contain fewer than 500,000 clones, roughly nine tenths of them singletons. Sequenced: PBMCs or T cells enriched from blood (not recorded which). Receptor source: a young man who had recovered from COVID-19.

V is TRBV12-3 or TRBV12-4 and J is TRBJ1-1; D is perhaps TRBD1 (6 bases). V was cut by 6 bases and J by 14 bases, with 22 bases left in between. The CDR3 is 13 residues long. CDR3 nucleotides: TGTGCCAGCAGCTCTACAGGGAAAGTCACTATCTTCTTT. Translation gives CASSSTGKVTIFF.

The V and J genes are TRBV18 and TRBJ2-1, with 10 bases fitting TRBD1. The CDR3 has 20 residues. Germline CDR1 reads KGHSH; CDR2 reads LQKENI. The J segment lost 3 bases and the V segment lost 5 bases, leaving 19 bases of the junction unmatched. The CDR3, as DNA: TGTGCCAGCTCAGGACTGACAGGGGGCGCAGGGTCTAGCGGCTACAATGAGCAGTTCTTC. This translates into CASSGLTGGAGSSGYNEQFF.

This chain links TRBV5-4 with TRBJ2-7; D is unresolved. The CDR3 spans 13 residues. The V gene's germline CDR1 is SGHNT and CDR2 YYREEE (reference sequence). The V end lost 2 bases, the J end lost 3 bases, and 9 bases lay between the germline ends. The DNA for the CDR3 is TGTGCCAGCAGCTTTTCTACGGGCTACGAGCAGTACTTC. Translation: CASSFSTGYEQYF.

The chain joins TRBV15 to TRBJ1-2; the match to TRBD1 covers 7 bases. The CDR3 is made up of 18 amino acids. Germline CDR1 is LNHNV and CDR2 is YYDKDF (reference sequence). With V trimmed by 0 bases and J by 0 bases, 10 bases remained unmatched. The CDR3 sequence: CATSRERVRTGTNYGYTF. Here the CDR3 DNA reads TGTGCCACCAGCAGAGAAAGAGTGCGGACAGGAACTAACTATGGCTACACCTTC.

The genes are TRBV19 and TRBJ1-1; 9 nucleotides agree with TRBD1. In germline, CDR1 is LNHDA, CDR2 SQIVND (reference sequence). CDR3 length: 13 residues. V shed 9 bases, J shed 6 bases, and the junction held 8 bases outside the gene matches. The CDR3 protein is CASRAGTGSEAFF. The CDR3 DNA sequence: TGTGCCAGCCGAGCCGGGACAGGGTCTGAAGCTTTCTTT.

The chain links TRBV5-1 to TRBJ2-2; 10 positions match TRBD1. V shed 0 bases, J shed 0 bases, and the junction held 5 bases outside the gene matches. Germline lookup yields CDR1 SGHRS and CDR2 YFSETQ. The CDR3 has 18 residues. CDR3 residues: CASSLVGTGETNTGELFF. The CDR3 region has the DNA TGCGCCAGCAGCTTGGTAGGGACAGGGGAAACGAACACCGGGGAGCTGTTTTTT.

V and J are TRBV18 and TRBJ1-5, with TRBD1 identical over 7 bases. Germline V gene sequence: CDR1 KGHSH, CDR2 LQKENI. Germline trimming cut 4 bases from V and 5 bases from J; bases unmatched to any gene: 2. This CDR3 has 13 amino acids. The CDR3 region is CASSRTGDQPQHF. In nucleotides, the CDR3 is TGTGCCAGCTCACGAACAGGGGATCAGCCCCAGCATTTT.

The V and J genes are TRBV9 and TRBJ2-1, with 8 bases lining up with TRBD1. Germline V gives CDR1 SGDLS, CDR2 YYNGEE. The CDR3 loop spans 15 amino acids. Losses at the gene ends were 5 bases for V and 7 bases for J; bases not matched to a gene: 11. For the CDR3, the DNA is TGTGCCAGCAGTCAGTTGGACAGGGCGGGGAATGAGCAGTTCTTC. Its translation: CASSQLDRAGNEQFF.

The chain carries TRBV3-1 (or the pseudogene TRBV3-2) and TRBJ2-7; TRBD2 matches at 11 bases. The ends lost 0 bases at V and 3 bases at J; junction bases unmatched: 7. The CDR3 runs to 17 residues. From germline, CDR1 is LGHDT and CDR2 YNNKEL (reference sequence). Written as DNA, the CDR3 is TGTGCCAGCAGCCAAGATAAACTAGCGGGAGATGTCTACGAGCAGTACTTC. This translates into CASSQDKLAGDVYEQYF.

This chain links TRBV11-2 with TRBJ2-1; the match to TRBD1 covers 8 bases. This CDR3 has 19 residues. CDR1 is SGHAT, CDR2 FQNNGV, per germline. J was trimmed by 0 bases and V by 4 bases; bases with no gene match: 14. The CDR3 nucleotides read TGTGCCAGCAGCTCCGGCGGTCAGGGGGCATACAGCTCCTACAATGAGCAGTTCTTC. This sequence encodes CASSSGGQGAYSSYNEQFF. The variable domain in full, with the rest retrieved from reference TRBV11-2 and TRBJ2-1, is EAGVAQSPRYKIIEKRQSVAFWCNPISGHATLYWYQQILGQGPKLLIQFQNNGVVDDSQLPKDRFSAERLKGVDSTLKIQPAKLEDSAVYLCASSSGGQGAYSSYNEQFFGPGTRLTVL.

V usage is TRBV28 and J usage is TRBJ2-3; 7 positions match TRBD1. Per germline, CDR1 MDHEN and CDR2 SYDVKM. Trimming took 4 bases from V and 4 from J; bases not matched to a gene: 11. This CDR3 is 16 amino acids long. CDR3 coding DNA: TGTGCCAGCAGTTCAACGCGACAGGGCGGGCCAGATACGCAGTATTTT. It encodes CASSSTRQGGPDTQYF.

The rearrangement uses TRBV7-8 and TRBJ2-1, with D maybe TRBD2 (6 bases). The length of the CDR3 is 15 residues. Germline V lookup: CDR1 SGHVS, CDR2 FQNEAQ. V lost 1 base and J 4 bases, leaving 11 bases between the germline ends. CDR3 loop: CASSLVAEGYNEQFF. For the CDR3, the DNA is TGTGCCAGCAGCTTAGTAGCGGAGGGGTACAATGAGCAGTTCTTC.

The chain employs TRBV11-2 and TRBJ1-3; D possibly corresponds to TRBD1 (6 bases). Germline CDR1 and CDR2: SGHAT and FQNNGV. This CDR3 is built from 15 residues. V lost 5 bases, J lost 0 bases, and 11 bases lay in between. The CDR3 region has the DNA TGTGCCAGCAGCCCGAGGACAGACTCTGGAAACACCATATATTTT. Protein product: CASSPRTDSGNTIYF.